Shown below are 24 T cell receptor beta chains from a single sample sequenced in a study of identical twins. TCRdb redid the calling of the 5' RACE reads with MiXCR, one entry per CDR3 protein. Of 430,000 or so distinct CDR3 sequences in the sample, 20% to 25% are singletons; the top ten hold about 2.7%. This sample also appeared in a second study, on T cells expressing NK-cell markers.

The sequenced sample consisted of CD4+ T cells sorted from blood. The receptor source for this set is a woman younger than 35 in good health.

The rearrangement joins TRBV7-8 to TRBJ2-4; possible D gene TRBD2, 5 bases. Deletions cut 3 bases from V and 4 bases from J, with 10 bases between. The CDR3 covers 14 residues. CDR1 and CDR2 (germline): SGHVS, FQNEAQ. The CDR3 here is CASSLKREKNIQYF. In DNA, the CDR3 is TGTGCCAGCAGCTTGAAACGGGAAAAAAACATTCAGTACTTC. Full variable domain (missing parts from reference TRBV7-8 and TRBJ2-4): GAGVSQSPRYKVAKRGQDVALRCDPISGHVSLFWYQQALGQGPEFLTYFQNEAQLDKSGLPSDRFFAERPEGSVSTLKIQRTQQEDSAVYLCASSLKREKNIQYFGAGTRLSVL.

This clonotype showed up many times. The chain employs TRBV20-1 and TRBJ2-3, with TRBD2 identical over 11 bases. The CDR3 totals 14 residues. The ends lost 5 bases at V and 4 bases at J; junction bases unmatched: 5. Germline V gives CDR1 DFQATT, CDR2 SNEGSKA (reference sequence). CDR3 residues: CSAPLAGGADTQYF. CDR3 nucleotide sequence: TGCAGTGCTCCTCTAGCGGGGGGAGCAGATACGCAGTATTTT.

This clonotype has more than one count but fewer than ten. J is TRBJ2-5 and V is TRBV5-6; possible D gene TRBD1, 6 bases. CDR1 is SGHDT, CDR2 YYEEEE, per germline. The CDR3 runs 15 residues. Trimming pared 1 base from V and 0 bases from J, leaving 10 bases between. CDR3 nucleotides: TGTGCCAGCAGCTTGTTTCACAGGGACCAAGAGACCCAGTACTTC. It specifies CASSLFHRDQETQYF. Drawing the rest from reference TRBV5-6 and TRBJ2-5, the complete variable domain is DAGVTQSPTHLIKTRGQQVTLRCSPKSGHDTVSWYQQALGQGPQFIFQYYEEEERQRGNFPDRFSGHQFPNYSSELNVNALLLGDSALYLCASSLFHRDQETQYFGPGTRLLVL.

The chain carries TRBV7-3 and TRBJ1-1; 7 nucleotides align to TRBD1. Germline CDR1 reads SGHTA; CDR2 reads FQGTGA. The CDR3 has 13 amino acids. Trimming at V came to 1 base and at J to 6 bases, leaving 2 bases not matched to a gene. CDR3 DNA: TGTGCCAGCAGCTTAAGGGACAGCTCTGAAGCTTTCTTT. Translated, it gives CASSLRDSSEAFF. The variable domain in full, with the rest retrieved from reference TRBV7-3 and TRBJ1-1, is GAGVSQTPSNKVTEKGKYVELRCDPISGHTALYWYRQSLGQGPEFLIYFQGTGAADDSGLPNDRFFAVRPEGSVSTLKIQRTERGDSAVYLCASSLRDSSEAFFGQGTRLTVV.

The rearrangement uses TRBV5-5 and TRBJ2-7, with D perhaps matching TRBD1 (6 bases). This CDR3 is built from 14 residues. The V end lost 2 bases, the J end lost 5 bases, and 14 bases lay between the germline ends. The germline V gene has CDR1 SGHKS and CDR2 YYEKEE (reference sequence). In nucleotides, the CDR3 is TGTGCCAGCAGCTTCTCCGGGACAAACCACGAGCAGTACTTC. This translates into CASSFSGTNHEQYF.

The rearrangement joins TRBV5-6 to TRBJ1-1, with D hard to call. Trimming removed 6 bases from V and 0 bases from J, with 12 bases in between. The CDR3 extends over 14 amino acids. CDR1 and CDR2 from the germline V gene are SGHDT and YYEEEE. In DNA form, the CDR3 reads TGTGCCAGCAACCTGGGAGGGTTGAACACTGAAGCTTTCTTT. Translating gives CASNLGGLNTEAFF.

This chain joins TRBV29-1 and TRBJ2-1; 8 bases match TRBD1. The CDR3 sequence is 13 residues long. V shed 7 bases and J 7 bases; nucleotides not matched to a gene: 9. CDR1 is SQVTM and CDR2 is ANQGSEA in the germline V gene. CDR3 DNA sequence: TGCAGCGGGTGGGACAGGCAAGGGAATGAGCAGTTCTTC. It encodes CSGWDRQGNEQFF.

V is TRBV18 and J is TRBJ2-1; 8 bases line up with TRBD2. The CDR3 contains 15 residues. Germline V gives CDR1 KGHSH, CDR2 LQKENI. Trimming removed 0 bases from V and 7 bases from J; junction bases left unmatched: 5. The CDR3 DNA reads as TGTGCCAGCTCACCACCTCTCCGGGGGGGTAATGAGCAGTTCTTC. It is translated as CASSPPLRGGNEQFF. Full variable domain (outside the CDR3, taken from reference TRBV18 and TRBJ2-1): NAGVMQNPRHLVRRRGQEARLRCSPMKGHSHVYWYRQLPEEGLKFMVYLQKENIIDESGMPKERFSAEFPKEGPSILRIQQVVRGDSAAYFCASSPPLRGGNEQFFGPGTRLTVL.

This clonotype was detected a few times. The CDR3 bases are TGTGCCAGTAACTCCGGGACTGGGAAAGGTGGCTACACCTTC. As protein: CASNSGTGKGGYTF. The gene calls are TRBV19 and TRBJ1-2; D may be TRBD1 (5 bases). Deletions cut 7 bases from V and 7 bases from J, with 19 bases between. The CDR3 length is 14 residues. In germline, CDR1 is LNHDA, CDR2 SQIVND (reference sequence).

This clonotype came up a few times. This chain links TRBV20-1 with TRBJ2-7, with 8 bases lining up with TRBD2. This CDR3 spans 13 amino acids. Trimming removed 3 bases from V and 7 bases from J; junction bases left unmatched: 8. Per germline, CDR1 DFQATT and CDR2 SNEGSKA (reference sequence). Here the CDR3 reads CSASSSGVREQYF. The DNA of the CDR3 is TGCAGTGCTAGTAGTAGCGGGGTCCGAGAGCAGTACTTC.

This chain connects TRBV28 to TRBJ2-4, with TRBD1 as a possible D gene (5 bases). Trimming pared 6 bases from V and 4 bases from J, leaving 22 bases between. Germline CDR1 and CDR2: MDHEN and SYDVKM. The CDR3 spans 17 residues. The CDR3: CASSQTSLRQTKNIQYF. The DNA of the CDR3 is TGTGCCAGCAGCCAAACTTCCCTCCGACAGACTAAAAACATTCAGTACTTC.

This rearrangement joins TRBV5-1 to TRBJ2-5, with D uncertain. This CDR3 spans 13 amino acids. Trimming removed 1 base at V and 5 bases at J, with 9 bases between. The germline V gene encodes CDR1 SGHRS and CDR2 YFSETQ. CDR3 residues: CASSLLTMETQYF. The CDR3 DNA reads TGCGCCAGCAGCTTGTTAACTATGGAGACCCAGTACTTC.

Here the CDR3 DNA reads TGCAGCGTCCGTCGAGTGGGTCTGGAAGAGACCCAGTACTTC. This translates into CSVRRVGLEETQYF. The chain uses TRBV29-1 and TRBJ2-5; D ambiguous. In germline, CDR1 is SQVTM, CDR2 ANQGSEA. The V gene lost 6 bases and the J gene lost 3 bases, with 17 bases spanning the gap. CDR3 length: 14 amino acids.

This chain connects TRBV14 to TRBJ2-1; D is unresolved. Trimming left V 6 bases short and J 7 bases short, with 13 bases between. The CDR3 sequence is 13 residues long. Germline loops: CDR1 SGHDN, CDR2 FVKESK. The chain's CDR3 is CASSPLGKNEQFF. DNA of the CDR3: TGTGCCAGCAGTCCCTTAGGGAAGAATGAGCAGTTCTTC.

Ten or more counts support this clonotype. The chain employs TRBV7-9 and TRBJ1-1; TRBD1 might be the D (6 bases). V lost 5 bases and J lost 1, with 8 bases in between. This CDR3 region has 13 residues. CDR1 and CDR2 from the germline V gene are SEHNR and FQNEAQ (reference sequence). DNA for the CDR3: TGTGCCAGCAGCGAACAGGGGAACACTGAAGCTTTCTTT. Residues: CASSEQGNTEAFF. The full variable domain, its missing parts supplied by reference TRBV7-9 and TRBJ1-1, is DTGVSQNPRHKITKRGQNVTFRCDPISEHNRLYWYRQTLGQGPEFLTYFQNEAQLEKSRLLSDRFSAERPKGSFSTLEIQRTEQGDSAMYLCASSEQGNTEAFFGQGTRLTVV.

V and J are TRBV9 and TRBJ2-2; D gene uncertain. The CDR3 has 13 amino acids. CDR1 and CDR2 from the germline V gene are SGDLS and YYNGEE. Trimming left V 2 bases short and J 6 bases short, with 8 bases between. The CDR3 loop reads CASSVLGPGELFF. In DNA form, the CDR3 reads TGTGCCAGCAGCGTTTTAGGGCCCGGGGAGCTGTTTTTT.

This clonotype was observed a handful of times. This chain links TRBV7-2 with TRBJ2-5; 7 bases align to TRBD1. The CDR3 spans 15 residues. Per the germline V gene, CDR1 is SGHTA and CDR2 is FQGNSA. Unmatched junction bases numbered 10, after V lost 5 bases and J lost 4 bases. The CDR3 bases are TGTGCCAGCAGCGTAGACCCGACAGGGAGAGAGACCCAGTACTTC. It specifies CASSVDPTGRETQYF. Complete variable domain (other parts from reference TRBV7-2 and TRBJ2-5): GAGVSQSPSNKVTEKGKDVELRCDPISGHTALYWYRQSLGQGLEFLIYFQGNSAPDKSGLPSDRFSAERTGGSVSTLTIQRTQQEDSAVYLCASSVDPTGRETQYFGPGTRLLVL.

This clonotype has only a few counts. This chain uses TRBV20-1 with TRBJ1-1; unclear D gene. The length of the CDR3 is 12 residues. Germline CDR1 DFQATT, CDR2 SNEGSKA (reference sequence). The V gene lost 5 bases and the J gene lost 6 bases, with 13 bases spanning the gap. DNA for the CDR3: TGCAGTGCTCACGACGGCCGACCTGAAGCTTTCTTT. Its translation: CSAHDGRPEAFF.

The chain recombines TRBV12-5 with TRBJ2-7; TRBD1 aligns across 12 bases. V gave up 5 bases and J gave up 5 bases; unmatched junction bases: 7. Germline CDR1 LGHNT, CDR2 FRNRAP. This CDR3 region has 15 residues. CDR3 sequence: CASGRRGQGADEQYF. As DNA, the CDR3 is TGTGCTAGTGGTAGGAGGGGACAGGGGGCAGACGAGCAGTACTTC.

This rearrangement joins TRBV7-2 to TRBJ2-3, with TRBD1 as a possible D gene (5 bases). V gave up 2 bases and J gave up 1 base, with 7 bases separating them. Germline V gene sequence: CDR1 SGHTA, CDR2 FQGNSA. This CDR3 is 14 amino acids long. CDR3 sequence (DNA): TGTGCCAGCAGCTTATTCAGGGGCACAGATACGCAGTATTTT. Its protein product is CASSLFRGTDTQYF.

This clonotype has a handful of counts. The genes are TRBV4-1 and TRBJ2-1; TRBD2 agrees at 10 bases. The germline V gene encodes CDR1 MGHRA and CDR2 YSYEKL. The CDR3 loop spans 16 amino acids. V trimming: 4 bases; J trimming: 6 bases; junction bases outside the gene matches: 9. The CDR3 bases are TGCGCCAGCAGCCGACGACTAGCGGGTCAACTCAATGAGCAGTTCTTC. It is translated as CASSRRLAGQLNEQFF.

This clonotype was seen a few times. This sequence joins TRBV5-1 and TRBJ2-1; no clear D. The germline V gene has CDR1 SGHRS and CDR2 YFSETQ. CDR3 size: 13 residues. The V end was cut by 0 bases, the J end by 8 bases, with 9 bases between. DNA for the CDR3: TGCGCCAGCAGCTTGGGTTGGAACCATGAGCAGTTCTTC. Its translation: CASSLGWNHEQFF.

The gene calls are TRBV5-1 and TRBJ2-1; tentatively, D is TRBD2 (6 bases). The CDR3 is 13 amino acids. The ends were cut back, 2 bases at V and 6 bases at J, with 9 bases in the middle. Germline lookup yields CDR1 SGHRS and CDR2 YFSETQ. The CDR3 DNA is TGCGCCAGCAGCTTAGGACTATGCAATGAGCAGTTCTTC. As protein: CASSLGLCNEQFF.

The rearrangement joins TRBV28 to TRBJ2-4, with 12 positions matching TRBD1. After removal of 6 bases from V and 7 bases from J, the junction contained 10 bases not matched to a gene. The CDR3 extends over 16 amino acids. Germline CDR1 reads MDHEN; CDR2 reads SYDVKM. CDR3 nucleotides: TGTGCCAGCAGAACAGGGACAGGGGGCTTTTGGAACATTCAGTACTTC. Its translation: CASRTGTGGFWNIQYF.